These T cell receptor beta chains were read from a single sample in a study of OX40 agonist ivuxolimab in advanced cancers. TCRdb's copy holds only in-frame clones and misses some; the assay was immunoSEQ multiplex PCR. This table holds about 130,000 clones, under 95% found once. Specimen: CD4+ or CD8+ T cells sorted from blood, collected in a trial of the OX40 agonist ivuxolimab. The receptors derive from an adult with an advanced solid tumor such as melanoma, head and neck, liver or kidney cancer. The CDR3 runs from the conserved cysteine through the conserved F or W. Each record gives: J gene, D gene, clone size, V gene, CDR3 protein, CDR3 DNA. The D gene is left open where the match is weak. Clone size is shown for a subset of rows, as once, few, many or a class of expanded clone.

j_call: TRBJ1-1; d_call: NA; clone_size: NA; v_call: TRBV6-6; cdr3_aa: CASTPWGLTEAFF; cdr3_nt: TGTGCCAGCACCCCGTGGGGCTTGACTGAAGCTTTCTTT
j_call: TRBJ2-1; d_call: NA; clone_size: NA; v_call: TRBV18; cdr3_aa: CASSVARSSYNEQFF; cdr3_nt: TGTGCCAGCTCAGTAGCTCGCAGCTCCTACAATGAGCAGTTCTTC
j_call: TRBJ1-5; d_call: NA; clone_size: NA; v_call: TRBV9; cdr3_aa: CASSPRQDQPQHF; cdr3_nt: TGTGCCAGCAGCCCCAGACAAGATCAGCCCCAGCATTTT
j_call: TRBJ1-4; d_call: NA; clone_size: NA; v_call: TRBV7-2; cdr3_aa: CASSRGTGPTNEKLFF; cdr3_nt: TGTGCCAGCAGCAGAGGGACGGGGCCAACTAATGAAAAACTGTTTTTT
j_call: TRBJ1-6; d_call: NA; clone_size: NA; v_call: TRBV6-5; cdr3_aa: CASTLRESPLHF; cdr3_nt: TGTGCCAGCACCCTCAGGGAATCACCCCTCCACTTT
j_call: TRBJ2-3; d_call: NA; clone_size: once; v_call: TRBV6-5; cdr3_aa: CASRGDTQYF; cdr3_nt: TGTGCCAGCAGGGGAGATACGCAGTATTTT
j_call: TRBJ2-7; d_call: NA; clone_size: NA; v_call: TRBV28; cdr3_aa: CASSWKYRDPSYEQYF; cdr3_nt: TGTGCCAGCAGTTGGAAATACAGGGATCCATCCTACGAGCAGTACTTC
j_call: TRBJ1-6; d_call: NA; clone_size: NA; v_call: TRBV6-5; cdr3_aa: CAVYRANNSPLHF; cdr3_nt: TGTGCCGTATACAGGGCGAATAATTCACCCCTCCACTTT
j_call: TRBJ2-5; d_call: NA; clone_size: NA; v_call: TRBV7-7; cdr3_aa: CASSFTGHGGETQYF; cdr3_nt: TGTGCCAGCAGCTTCACAGGGCATGGGGGGGAGACCCAGTACTTC
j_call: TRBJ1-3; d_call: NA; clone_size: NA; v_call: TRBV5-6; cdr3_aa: CASSWRRTASGNTIYF; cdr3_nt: TGTGCCAGCAGCTGGCGTAGGACAGCCTCTGGAAACACCATATATTTT
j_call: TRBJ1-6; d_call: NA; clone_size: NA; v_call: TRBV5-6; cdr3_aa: CASSSAGTWINSPLHF; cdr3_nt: TGTGCCAGCAGCAGCGCCGGGACCTGGATTAATTCACCCCTCCACTTT
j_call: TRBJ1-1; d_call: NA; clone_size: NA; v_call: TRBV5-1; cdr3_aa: CASSLTVNTEAFF; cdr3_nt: TGCGCCAGCAGCTTGACAGTTAACACTGAAGCTTTCTTT
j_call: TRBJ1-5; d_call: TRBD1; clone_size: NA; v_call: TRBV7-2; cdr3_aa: CASSLLGQGLNQPQHF; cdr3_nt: TGTGCCAGCAGCTTACTGGGACAGGGACTCAATCAGCCCCAGCATTTT
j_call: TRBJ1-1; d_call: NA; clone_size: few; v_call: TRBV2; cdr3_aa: CASSPQNTEAFF; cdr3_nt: TGTGCCAGCAGCCCACAAAACACTGAAGCTTTCTTT
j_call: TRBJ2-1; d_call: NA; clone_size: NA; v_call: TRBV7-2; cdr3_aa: CASSLVIRVPYNEQFF; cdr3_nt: TGTGCCAGCAGCTTAGTGATCCGGGTCCCCTACAATGAGCAGTTCTTC
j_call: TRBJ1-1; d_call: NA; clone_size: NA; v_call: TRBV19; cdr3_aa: CASSITHRSEAFF; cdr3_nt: TGTGCCAGTAGTATTACACACAGGAGTGAAGCTTTCTTT
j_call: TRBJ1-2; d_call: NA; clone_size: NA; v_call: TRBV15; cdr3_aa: CATSRERGEGDGYTF; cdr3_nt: TGTGCCACCAGCAGAGAAAGAGGCGAGGGAGATGGCTACACCTTC
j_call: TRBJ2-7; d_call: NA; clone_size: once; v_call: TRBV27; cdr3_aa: CASSSADVPEQYF; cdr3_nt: TGTGCCAGCAGTTCAGCGGACGTCCCCGAGCAGTACTTC
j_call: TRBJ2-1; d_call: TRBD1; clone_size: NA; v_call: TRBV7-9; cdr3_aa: CASSLGQAENEQFF; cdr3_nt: TGTGCCAGCAGCCTGGGACAGGCTGAGAATGAGCAGTTCTTC
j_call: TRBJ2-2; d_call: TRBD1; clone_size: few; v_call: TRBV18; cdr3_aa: CASSPETGGLAGELFF; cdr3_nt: TGTGCCAGCTCACCCGAGACAGGGGGCTTGGCCGGGGAGCTGTTTTTT
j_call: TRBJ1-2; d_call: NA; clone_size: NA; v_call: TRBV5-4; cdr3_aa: CASSATNYGYTF; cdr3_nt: TGTGCCAGCAGTGCGACCAACTATGGCTACACCTTC
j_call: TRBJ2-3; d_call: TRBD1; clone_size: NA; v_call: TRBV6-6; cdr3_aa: CASSYSGQMLGTQYF; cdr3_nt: TGTGCCAGCAGTTACTCGGGACAGATGTTAGGTACGCAGTATTTT
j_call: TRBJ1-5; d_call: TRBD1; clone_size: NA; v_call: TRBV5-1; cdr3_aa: CASSTGQGSEPQHF; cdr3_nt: TGCGCCAGCAGCACGGGACAGGGCTCCGAGCCCCAGCATTTT
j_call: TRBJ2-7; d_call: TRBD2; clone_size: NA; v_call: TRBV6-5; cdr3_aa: CASRSGTASYEQYF; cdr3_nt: TGTGCCAGCAGAAGCGGGACGGCCTCCTACGAGCAGTACTTC
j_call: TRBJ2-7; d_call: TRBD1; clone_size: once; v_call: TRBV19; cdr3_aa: CASSQSGTGLFEQYF; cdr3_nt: TGTGCCAGTAGCCAATCGGGGACAGGGCTCTTCGAGCAGTACTTC
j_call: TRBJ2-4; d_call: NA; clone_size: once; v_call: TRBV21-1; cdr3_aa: CASLKTGTGGAKNIQYF; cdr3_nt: TGTGCCAGCCTTAAAACCGGGACAGGGGGAGCCAAAAACATTCAGTACTTC
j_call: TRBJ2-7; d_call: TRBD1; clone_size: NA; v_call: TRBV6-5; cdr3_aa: CASSSQDRGLREQYF; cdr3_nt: TGTGCCAGCAGTTCCCAAGACAGGGGGCTTCGAGAGCAGTACTTC
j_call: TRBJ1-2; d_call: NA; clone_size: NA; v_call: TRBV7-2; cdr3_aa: CASSSVGGLSYGYTF; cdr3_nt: TGTGCCAGCAGCTCCGTGGGGGGCCTTAGCTATGGCTACACCTTC
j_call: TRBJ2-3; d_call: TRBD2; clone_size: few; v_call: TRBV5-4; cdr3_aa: CATTNPAGGDTQYF; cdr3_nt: TGTGCCACTACGAACCCTGCGGGGGGCGATACGCAGTATTTT
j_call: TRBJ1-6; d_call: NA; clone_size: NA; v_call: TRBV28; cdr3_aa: CASSLQGAVGNSPLHF; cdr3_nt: TGTGCCAGCAGTTTGCAGGGAGCGGTCGGGAATTCACCCCTCCACTTT
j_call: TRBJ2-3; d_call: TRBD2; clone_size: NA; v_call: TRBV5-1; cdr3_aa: CASSLTSGRRVTQYF; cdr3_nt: TGCGCCAGCAGCCTGACTAGCGGGAGACGGGTTACGCAGTATTTT
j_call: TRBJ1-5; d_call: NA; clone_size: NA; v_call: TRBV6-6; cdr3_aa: CASRGTVYSNQPQHF; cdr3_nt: TGTGCCAGCAGGGGGACGGTGTATAGCAATCAGCCCCAGCATTTT
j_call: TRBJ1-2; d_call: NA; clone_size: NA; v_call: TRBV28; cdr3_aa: CASSPEGIGYGYTF; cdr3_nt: TGTGCCAGCAGTCCAGAGGGTATCGGCTATGGCTACACCTTC
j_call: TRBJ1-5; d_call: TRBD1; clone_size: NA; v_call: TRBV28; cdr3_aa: CASALTGKIVSVQPQHF; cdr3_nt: TGTGCCAGCGCCCTGACAGGGAAGATTGTAAGTGTACAGCCCCAGCATTTT
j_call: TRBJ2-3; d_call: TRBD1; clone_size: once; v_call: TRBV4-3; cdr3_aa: CASSRDRADTQYF; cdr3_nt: TGCGCCAGCAGCCGGGACAGGGCAGATACGCAGTATTTT
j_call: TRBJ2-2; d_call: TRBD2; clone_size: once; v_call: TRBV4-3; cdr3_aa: CASTPTAGVFTGELFF; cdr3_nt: TGCGCCAGCACCCCGACGGCGGGGGTCTTCACCGGGGAGCTGTTTTTT
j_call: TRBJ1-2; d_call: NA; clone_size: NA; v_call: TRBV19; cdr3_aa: CASSTGQPYEGYTF; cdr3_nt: TGTGCCAGTAGTACTGGACAGCCCTATGAGGGCTACACCTTC
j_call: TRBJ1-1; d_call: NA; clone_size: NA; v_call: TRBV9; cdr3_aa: CASSVALGEPVTEAFF; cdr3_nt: TGTGCCAGCAGCGTAGCGCTGGGGGAGCCAGTTACTGAAGCTTTCTTT
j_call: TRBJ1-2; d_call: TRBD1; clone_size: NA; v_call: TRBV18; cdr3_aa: CASSPEDRGRGYTF; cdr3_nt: TGTGCCAGCTCACCAGAGGACAGGGGCCGGGGCTACACCTTC
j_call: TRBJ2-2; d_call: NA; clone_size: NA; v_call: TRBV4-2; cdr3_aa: CASSLLKDSNTGELFF; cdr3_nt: TGTGCCAGCAGCCTCCTGAAGGACTCGAACACCGGGGAGCTGTTTTTT
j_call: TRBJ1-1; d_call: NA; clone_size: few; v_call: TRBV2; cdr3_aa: CASGETEAFF; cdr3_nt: TGTGCCAGCGGCGAAACTGAAGCTTTCTTT